The clone carrying this T cell receptor beta chain has a count of ten or more. Its matching antigen is unknown. In the library, each TCR cDNA molecule bore its own unique molecular identifier. TCRdb re-called the 5' RACE reads through MiXCR, storing one row per CDR3 protein. The sample lists 9,500 to 14,000 distinct CDR3 sequences; roughly 15% were seen once. Stated time point: sample taken at primary tumor resection. The donor group consisted of 72 patients who had untreated, early-stage non-small cell lung cancer. This CDR3 region has 14 residues. With 6 bases removed from V and 0 bases from J, the gap between germline ends came to 13 bases. Germline CDR1 is DFQATT and CDR2 is SNEGSKA (reference sequence). This record comes from a study of spatial heterogeneity in lung cancer. Turning to the study itself: There were consistently more beta-chain sequences detected than alpha-chain sequences. A strong correlation was found between TCR transcript counts in tumor regions and a T cell module score derived from matched bulk RNA-seq. Study outcomes and limitations: In tumors, expanded intratumoral alpha and beta TCR counts tracked mutation counts.

Sequencing used lung tumor tissue, obtained at surgery. This TCR was sampled from a male donor with early-stage non-small cell lung cancer. This chain connects TRBV20-1 to TRBJ2-3, with D perhaps TRBD1 (6 bases). In nucleotides, the CDR3 is TGCAGTGCATGGAGTGGACAGAGCACAGATACGCAGTATTTT. This sequence encodes CSAWSGQSTDTQYF.